This T cell receptor beta chain was captured by sequencing in a study of shared clonotypes between healthy human individuals. TCRdb's table, derived via immunoSEQ multiplex PCR, lists solely in-frame clones and lacks some. The profile shows about 2 million clones, roughly 96% of them singletons. Findings of the study overall: The donor pool, a small one, limited the genetic and exposure-history diversity represented. Across subsets, estimated richness was generally greater for naive than for memory populations.

CD4+ cells yielded CD45RA+ naive and CD45RA-negative memory subsets. A remark on this clone: Its antigen remains unknown.

This TCR was sampled from a man aged 18 to 30 in good health. The sample comprised naive CD4+ T cells sorted from blood. Subset specified: CD45RA+ positively selected.

The CDR3 DNA follows: TGTGCCAGCAGTCCCCTTACGGGTGCGTCGGGAGAGACCCAGTACTTC. It specifies CASSPLTGASGETQYF. The genes are TRBV25-1 and TRBJ2-5; D call uncertain. Trimming took off 5 bases at V and 4 bases at J, with 20 bases between the two ends. CDR1 MGHDK and CDR2 SYGVNS come from the germline V gene. The CDR3 is 16 amino acids.